The 20 T cell receptor beta chains in this list originate from one sample, sequenced in a study of CD8+CD57+ T cells in acquired aplastic anemia. Genomic DNA acted as the template from which TCR beta VDJ combination and CDR3 sequence profiling were carried out. TCRdb re-derived calls from the reads in MiXCR, one entry per CDR3 protein. This repertoire shows about 110,000 distinct CDR3 sequences, approximately 49% found once; its top ten account for roughly a third. Material: sorted CD4+, CD8+, or CD8+CD57+ T cells (not recorded which) from PBMCs. The receptors originated from a human donor in good health, serving as a control.

This clonotype was detected only once. A read error may explain this, as a much larger clone is one base away. The chain combines TRBV6-5 with TRBJ1-1; D perhaps matches TRBD1 (5 bases). V lost 4 bases to trimming and J lost 6 bases, with 15 bases between them. CDR1 and CDR2 from the germline V gene are MNHEY and SVGAGI. This CDR3 spans 14 amino acids. CDR3 nucleotide sequence: TGTGCCAGCAGTTTGGGACGGCGGGGGGCTGAAGCTTTCTTT. Translating it yields CASSLGRRGAEAFF.

This clonotype turned up a few times. One base away lies a much larger clone, so this may be a sequencing read error. This rearrangement joins TRBV9 to TRBJ2-1; TRBD2 might be the D (5 bases). Germline values: CDR1 SGDLS, CDR2 YYNGEE. The CDR3 has 15 residues. CDR3 sequence reads: CTSSVIGEPYNEQFF. In DNA, the CDR3 is TGTACCAGCAGCGTAATCGGGGAACCCTACAATGAGCAGTTCTTC.

This chain links TRBV27 with TRBJ2-1; TRBD2 agrees at 12 bases. The V gene's germline CDR1 is MNHEY and CDR2 SMNVEV (reference sequence). After removal of 6 bases from V and 6 bases from J, the junction contained 6 bases not matched to a gene. The CDR3 runs 15 residues. The CDR3 DNA reads as TGTGCCAGCAGCCCTGGACTAGCGGGGTTCAATGAGCAGTTCTTC. Protein sequence: CASSPGLAGFNEQFF.

Note on this clonotype: A single base separates this from a much larger clone, so it may be a read error. J is TRBJ2-5 and V is TRBV6-1; a weak D match, TRBD1 (8 bases). The CDR3 spans 15 residues. CDR1 is MNHNS and CDR2 is SASEGT in the germline V gene. CDR3 bases: TGTGCCAGCAGTGAAGTACAGGGGGGGCAAGAGACCCTGTACTTC. Amino acids: CASSEVQGGQETLYF.

The chain has TRBV7-6 and TRBJ2-7, with 7 bases matching TRBD1. Germline V lookup: CDR1 SGHVS, CDR2 FNYEAQ. The J segment lost 0 bases and the V segment lost 5 bases, leaving 7 bases of the junction unmatched. The CDR3 is 15 residues long. As DNA, the CDR3 is TGTGCCAGCAGCCCGCCCGGGACAGCCTCCTACGAGCAGTACTTC. Translation: CASSPPGTASYEQYF.

The gene calls are TRBV13 and TRBJ1-6; 9 bases fit TRBD1. Looked up from germline, CDR1 is PRHDT and CDR2 is FYEKMQ (reference sequence). Losses at the gene ends were 8 bases for V and 7 bases for J; bases not matched to a gene: 6. The CDR3 is 14 amino acids. The chain's CDR3 is CASRKQGANSPLHF. CDR3 coding DNA: TGTGCCAGCCGAAAACAGGGGGCAAATTCACCCCTCCACTTT. Drawing the rest from reference TRBV13 and TRBJ1-6, the complete variable domain is AAGVIQSPRHLIKEKRETATLKCYPIPRHDTVYWYQQGPGQDPQFLISFYEKMQSDKGSIPDRFSAQQFSDYHSELNMSSLELGDSALYFCASRKQGANSPLHFGNGTRLTVT.

This clonotype has at least ten counts. The chain employs TRBV7-6 and TRBJ1-1; 8 positions match TRBD1. The CDR3 loop spans 13 amino acids. Germline-derived CDR1 and CDR2 are SGHVS and FNYEAQ. V gave up 2 bases and J gave up 10 bases; unmatched junction bases: 6. The CDR3 loop is CASSLTDRDIAFF. CDR3 sequence (DNA): TGTGCCAGCAGCTTAACGGACAGGGATATAGCTTTCTTT.

This clonotype was detected only a few times. This could be a read error, since a much larger clone is one nucleotide away. The chain combines TRBV25-1 with TRBJ1-5; the match to TRBD1 covers 8 bases. Germline CDR1 and CDR2: MGHDK and SYGVNS. This CDR3 comprises 16 residues. V lost 9 bases to trimming and J lost 7 bases; unmatched junction nucleotides: 17. DNA of the CDR3: TGTGCCAGTAGTACCTGGGGCAGGGGGCTTGGACAGCCCCAGCATTTT. This gives the protein CASSTWGRGLGQPQHF.

This clonotype turned up a few times. The genes are TRBV29-1 and TRBJ2-7; TRBD2 might be the D (5 bases). The V gene's germline CDR1 is SQVTM and CDR2 ANQGSEA. The V and J ends lost 0 bases and 2 bases respectively, with 17 bases between them. CDR3 length equals 16 residues. This CDR3 is CSVEDPAGGSTYEQYF. CDR3 coding DNA: TGCAGCGTTGAAGATCCAGCCGGCGGGTCGACCTACGAGCAGTACTTC.

This clonotype was counted only a few times. The chain links TRBV10-1 to TRBJ1-1, with D tentatively TRBD1 (6 bases). Trimming pared 8 bases from V and 5 bases from J, leaving 30 bases between. CDR1 WNHNN and CDR2 SYGVQD come from the germline V gene (reference sequence). This CDR3 has 18 amino acids. CDR3 sequence (DNA): TGCGCCAGCTCCAAAGGACTAGCGGGGGGGCGTGGGAATACTGAAGCTTTCTTT. Amino acid sequence: CASSKGLAGGRGNTEAFF.

V and J are TRBV4-1 and TRBJ2-7; D not certain. The CDR3 is 14 residues long. Trimming removed 6 bases at V and 0 bases at J, with 12 bases between. In germline, CDR1 is MGHRA, CDR2 YSYEKL. CDR3 region: CASSMGGSSYEQYF. The CDR3 region has the DNA TGCGCCAGCAGTATGGGCGGAAGCTCCTACGAGCAGTACTTC.

The chain has TRBV19 and TRBJ1-1, with D hard to call. Germline V gene sequence: CDR1 LNHDA, CDR2 SQIVND (reference sequence). The CDR3 runs 15 residues. V was cut by 3 bases and J by 1 base, with 12 bases left in between. The CDR3 DNA is TGTGCCAGTAGTATTTCCCCCACGGGGAACACTGAAGCTTTCTTT. Protein product: CASSISPTGNTEAFF. Variable domain in full (rest from reference TRBV19 and TRBJ1-1): DGGITQSPKYLFRKEGQNVTLSCEQNLNHDAMYWYRQDPGQGLRLIYYSQIVNDFQKGDIAEGYSVSREKKESFPLTVTSAQKNPTAFYLCASSISPTGNTEAFFGQGTRLTVV.

This clonotype was counted a single time. The V call is TRBV6-2 or TRBV6-3, the J call TRBJ1-5; 9 nucleotides match TRBD1. With V trimmed by 0 bases and J by 7 bases, 10 bases remained unmatched. CDR3 length equals 17 residues. Germline CDR1 MNHEY, CDR2 SVGEGT. CDR3 loop: CASSYSAGQGVRQPQHF. As DNA, the CDR3 is TGTGCCAGCAGTTACTCCGCGGGACAGGGTGTGCGCCAGCCCCAGCATTTT.

The chain uses TRBV4-1 and TRBJ2-7, with TRBD1 as a possible D gene (8 bases). Trimming removed 4 bases at V and 6 bases at J, with 19 bases between. This CDR3 has 15 amino acids. Germline CDR1 and CDR2: MGHRA and YSYEKL. CDR3 protein: CASSREGTGGGEQYF. The CDR3, as DNA: TGCGCCAGCAGCCGAGAAGGGACAGGCGGGGGCGAGCAGTACTTC.

Details on this clonotype: Mismatch with germline at one junction end may stem from a read error. The rearrangement links TRBV4-2 to TRBJ2-7; D is uncertain. Germline CDR1 is LGHNA and CDR2 is YNFKEQ. This CDR3 is 14 amino acids long. The CDR3: CASSQVTESYKQYF. The CDR3 DNA sequence: TGTGCCAGCAGCCAAGTAACAGAGTCCTACAAGCAGTACTTC.

The rearrangement uses TRBV25-1 and TRBJ2-5, with 9 bases fitting TRBD2. This CDR3 contains 15 residues. V lost 4 bases, J lost 5 bases, and 8 bases stayed unmatched. Germline V CDR1 and CDR2: MGHDK, SYGVNS. CDR3 sequence (DNA): TGTGCCAGCAGTGCGATGGCGGGGGGGCGGGAGACCCAGTACTTC. As protein: CASSAMAGGRETQYF.

The chain carries TRBV11-2 and TRBJ2-6; 7 bases are a match to TRBD1. The CDR3 totals 16 residues. J was trimmed by 0 bases and V by 4 bases; bases with no gene match: 3. The germline gives CDR1 SGHAT, CDR2 FQNNGV. The CDR3 is CASSSRQGSGANVLTF. CDR3 coding DNA: TGTGCCAGCAGCTCGCGACAGGGCTCTGGGGCCAACGTCCTGACTTTC.

This clonotype was recorded many times. The rearrangement joins TRBV20-1 to TRBJ1-1; 7 bases line up with TRBD1. With 0 bases clipped from V and 2 bases from J, the junction kept 9 bases outside the gene matches. Germline V gives CDR1 DFQATT, CDR2 SNEGSKA (reference sequence). CDR3 length: 16 residues. For the CDR3, the DNA is TGCAGTGCTAGAGATGAGTCAGGGGGGACAAACACTGAAGCTTTCTTT. Protein product: CSARDESGGTNTEAFF.

The sample holds one count of this clonotype. The V gene is TRBV4-3, the J gene TRBJ2-5; D perhaps matches TRBD1 (7 bases). Trimming removed 1 base from V and 3 bases from J, with 18 bases in between. The germline gives CDR1 LGHNA, CDR2 YSLEER. The CDR3 is 17 amino acids. The CDR3 reads CASSQGRWGRGEETQYF. For the CDR3, the DNA is TGCGCCAGCAGCCAAGGCCGTTGGGGCAGGGGGGAAGAGACCCAGTACTTC.

This clonotype was detected ten times or more. The rearrangement links TRBV29-1 to TRBJ1-3; D unresolved. The CDR3 loop spans 13 amino acids. Germline CDR1 SQVTM, CDR2 ANQGSEA. V was shortened by 1 base and J by 0 bases, with 4 bases between the two germline ends. The CDR3 loop reads CSVEGDSGNTIYF. CDR3 nucleotide sequence: TGCAGCGTTGAAGGGGACTCTGGAAACACCATATATTTT.